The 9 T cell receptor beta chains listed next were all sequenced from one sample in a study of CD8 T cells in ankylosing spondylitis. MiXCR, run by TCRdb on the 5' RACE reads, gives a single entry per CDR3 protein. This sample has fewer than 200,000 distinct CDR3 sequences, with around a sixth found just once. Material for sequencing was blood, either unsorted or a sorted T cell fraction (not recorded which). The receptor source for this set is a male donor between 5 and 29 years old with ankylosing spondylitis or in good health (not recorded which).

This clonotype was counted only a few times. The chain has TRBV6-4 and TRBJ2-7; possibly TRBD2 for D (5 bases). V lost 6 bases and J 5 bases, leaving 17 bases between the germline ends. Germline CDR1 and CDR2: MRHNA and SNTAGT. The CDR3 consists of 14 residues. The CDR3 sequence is CASSPTGITNEQYF. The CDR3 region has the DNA TGTGCCAGCAGCCCCACCGGGATCACAAACGAGCAGTACTTC.

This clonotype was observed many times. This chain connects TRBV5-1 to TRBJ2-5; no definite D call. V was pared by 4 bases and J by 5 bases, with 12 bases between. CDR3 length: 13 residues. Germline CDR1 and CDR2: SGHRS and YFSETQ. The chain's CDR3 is CASSEDLRETQYF. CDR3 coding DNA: TGCGCCAGCAGCGAAGACCTCCGGGAGACCCAGTACTTC.

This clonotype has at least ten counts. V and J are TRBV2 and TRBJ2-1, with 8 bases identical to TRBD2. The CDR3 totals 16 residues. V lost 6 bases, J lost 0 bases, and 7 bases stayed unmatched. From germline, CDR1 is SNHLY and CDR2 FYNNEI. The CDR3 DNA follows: TGTGCCAGCAGCCGACTAGCGACCAGCTCCTACAATGAGCAGTTCTTC. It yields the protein CASSRLATSSYNEQFF. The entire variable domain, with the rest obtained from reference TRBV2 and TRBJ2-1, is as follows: EPEVTQTPSHQVTQMGQEVILRCVPISNHLYFYWYRQILGQKVEFLVSFYNNEISEKSEIFDDQFSVERPDGSNFTLKIRSTKLEDSAMYFCASSRLATSSYNEQFFGPGTRLTVL.

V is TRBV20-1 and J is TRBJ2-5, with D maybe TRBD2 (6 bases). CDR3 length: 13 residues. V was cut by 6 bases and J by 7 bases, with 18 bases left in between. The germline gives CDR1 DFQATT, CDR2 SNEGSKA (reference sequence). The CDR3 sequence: CSAQGDSTGTQYF. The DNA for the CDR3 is TGCAGTGCCCAAGGGGACTCTACCGGGACCCAGTACTTC.

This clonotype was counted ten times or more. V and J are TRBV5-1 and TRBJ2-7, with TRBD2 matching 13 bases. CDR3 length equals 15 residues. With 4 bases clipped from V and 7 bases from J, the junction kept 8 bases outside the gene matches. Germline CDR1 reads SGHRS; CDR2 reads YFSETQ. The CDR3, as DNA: TGCGCCAGCAGCACTGGACTAGCGGGAGATCAGGAGCAGTACTTC. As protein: CASSTGLAGDQEQYF.

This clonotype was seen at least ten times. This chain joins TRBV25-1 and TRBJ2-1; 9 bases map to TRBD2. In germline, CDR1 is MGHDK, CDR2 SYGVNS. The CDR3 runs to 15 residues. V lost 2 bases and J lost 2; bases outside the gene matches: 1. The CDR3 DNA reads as TGTGCCAGCAGTGAAGCGGGAGGGCCCTACAATGAGCAGTTCTTC. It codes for CASSEAGGPYNEQFF.

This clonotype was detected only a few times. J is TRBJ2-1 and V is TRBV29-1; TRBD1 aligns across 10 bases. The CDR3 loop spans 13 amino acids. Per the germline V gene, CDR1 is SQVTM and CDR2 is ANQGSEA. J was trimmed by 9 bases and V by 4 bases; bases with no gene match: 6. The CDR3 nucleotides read TGCAGCGTTGCTAGACAGGGGGCGGGTGAGCAGTTCTTC. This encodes CSVARQGAGEQFF.

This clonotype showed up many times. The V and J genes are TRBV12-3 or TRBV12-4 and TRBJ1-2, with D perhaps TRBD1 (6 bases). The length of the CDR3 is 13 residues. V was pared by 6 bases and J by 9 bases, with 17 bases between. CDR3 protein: CASRPGGRNSYTF. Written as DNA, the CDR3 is TGTGCCAGCAGACCCGGGGGGCGGAACAGCTACACCTTC.

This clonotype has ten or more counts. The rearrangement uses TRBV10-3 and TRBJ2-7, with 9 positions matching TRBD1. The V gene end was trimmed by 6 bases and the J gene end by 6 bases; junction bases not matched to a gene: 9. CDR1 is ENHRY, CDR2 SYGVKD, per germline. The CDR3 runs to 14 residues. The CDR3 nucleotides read TGTGCCATCAGCAAACCGGGACAGGGTATCGAGCAGTACTTC. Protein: CAISKPGQGIEQYF.